The T cell receptor beta chain under discussion was sequenced for a study of blood T cells in healthy people across ages. As for this clonotype: A much larger clonotype is one base distant, so this may be a read error.

The CDR3 totals 16 residues. Germline V gene data show CDR1 as MNHEY and CDR2 as SVGEGT. The use of a sample-barcoded 5' primer and a J-beta primer mix characterized a second PCR of about 7 to 12 cycles. TCRdb reprocessed the 5' RACE reads via MiXCR and lists one record per CDR3 protein. The sample carries about 800,000 distinct CDR3 sequences, 35% to 50% recorded once. The J gene is TRBJ2-1, the V gene TRBV6-2 or TRBV6-3; TRBD2 agrees at 7 bases. This clonotype was sampled from an elderly man in good health. Source material: blood. The CDR3 is CVSSYEEGGPPNEQFF. The CDR3 region has the DNA TGTGTCAGCAGTTACGAGGAGGGAGGGCCTCCCAATGAGCAGTTCTTC.